Below are 24 T cell receptor beta chains sequenced from a single sample in a study of blood T cell repertoires in COVID-19 (dated by TCRdb to the early 2020s). The library was prepared using the immunoSEQ multiplex PCR assay. The clones in this table, taken by TCRdb from immuneACCESS, are in-frame only. Not every clone is retained; where verified, under half of the shortfall comes from an unresolved V gene, and the cause of the rest is unknown. This sample lists 90,000 or so clones; over 70% were detected once. The ten largest make up over 8.5% of the sample. Sequenced material: peripheral blood. These receptors were collected from a man of 80 years or more with acute or convalescent COVID-19.

J is TRBJ1-6 and V is TRBV27; tentative D call: TRBD1 (5 bases). Germline values: CDR1 MNHEY, CDR2 SMNVEV (reference sequence). With 3 bases removed from V and 6 bases from J, the gap between germline ends came to 12 bases. This CDR3 has 15 residues. CDR3 DNA: TGTGCCAGCAGTTTGAGACAGCTCTTTAATTCACCCCTCCACTTT. Protein sequence: CASSLRQLFNSPLHF.

This sequence joins TRBV2 and TRBJ2-7; 9 bases map to TRBD1. Trimming cost V 5 bases and J 2 bases; bases outside gene matches: 10. The CDR3 totals 16 residues. The germline CDR1 and CDR2 sequences are SNHLY and FYNNEI. The CDR3 DNA reads TGTGCCAGCAGTACTCCCACAGGGGGCAAAACCTACGAGCAGTACTTC. Translating it yields CASSTPTGGKTYEQYF.

The chain is built from TRBV9 and TRBJ1-3; D is ambiguous. The CDR3 runs 14 residues. The germline V gene encodes CDR1 SGDLS and CDR2 YYNGEE. V was clipped by 3 bases and J by 2 bases, with 9 bases between them. The CDR3 nucleotides are TGTGCCAGCAGCGCGGGAGGGCCTGGAAACACCATATATTTT. Translating gives CASSAGGPGNTIYF. Combining the CDR3 with reference TRBV9 and TRBJ1-3 gives the whole variable domain DSGVTQTPKHLITATGQRVTLRCSPRSGDLSVYWYQQSLDQGLQFLIQYYNGEERAKGNILERFSAQQFPDLHSELNLSSLELGDSALYFCASSAGGPGNTIYFGEGSWLTVV.

The chain couples TRBV9 to TRBJ1-1; 11 positions match TRBD1. Germline CDR1 is SGDLS and CDR2 is YYNGEE. The CDR3 runs 14 residues. V trimming: 4 bases; J trimming: 8 bases; junction bases outside the gene matches: 7. CDR3 coding DNA: TGTGCCAGCAGCCCCTGGACAGGGGGCGGAGAAGCTTTCTTT. This encodes CASSPWTGGGEAFF. Based on the CDR3 plus reference TRBV9 and TRBJ1-1, the full variable domain is DSGVTQTPKHLITATGQRVTLRCSPRSGDLSVYWYQQSLDQGLQFLIQYYNGEERAKGNILERFSAQQFPDLHSELNLSSLELGDSALYFCASSPWTGGGEAFFGQGTRLTVV.

The V call is TRBV10-2, the J call TRBJ1-3; possibly TRBD1 for D (6 bases). The length of the CDR3 is 14 residues. The V gene's germline CDR1 is WSHSY and CDR2 SAAADI. Trimming removed 10 bases from V and 4 bases from J, with 17 bases in between. The CDR3 is CATSRTEGGNTIYF. The DNA of the CDR3 is TGCGCCACCTCTAGGACAGAGGGGGGAAACACCATATATTTT.

The CDR3 DNA reads TGTGCCAGCAGCTCCGGACAGGGAGTGTGGCAGCCCCAGCATTTT. This codes for CASSSGQGVWQPQHF. The chain recombines TRBV7-2 with TRBJ1-5; 8 nucleotides align to TRBD1. The CDR3 is 15 residues long. Germline-derived CDR1 and CDR2 are SGHTA and FQGNSA. With 4 bases clipped from V and 7 bases from J, the junction kept 9 bases outside the gene matches.

The genes are TRBV4-1 and TRBJ2-1, with 12 bases fitting TRBD2. The CDR3 has 15 residues. V was clipped by 4 bases and J by 3 bases; unmatched bases: 1. The germline V gene has CDR1 MGHRA and CDR2 YSYEKL. CDR3 in amino acids: CASSLTSGGYNEQFF. DNA for the CDR3: TGCGCCAGCAGCCTGACTAGCGGGGGCTACAATGAGCAGTTCTTC.

The sample holds one count of this clone. The chain combines TRBV18 with TRBJ1-6, with TRBD1 matching 7 bases. CDR3 length equals 13 residues. Germline values: CDR1 KGHSH, CDR2 LQKENI. V shed 4 bases and J 8 bases; nucleotides not matched to a gene: 2. The CDR3 is CASSQDRYSPLHF. CDR3 in DNA: TGTGCCAGCTCACAGGACAGGTATTCACCCCTCCACTTT.

The chain links TRBV5-1 to TRBJ2-3, with TRBD2 identical over 9 bases. The junction had 7 bases not matched to a gene; V was cut back by 2 bases and J by 6 bases. Germline CDR1 SGHRS, CDR2 YFSETQ. The CDR3 consists of 15 residues. CDR3 in amino acids: CASSLEGGRADTQYF. In nucleotides, the CDR3 is TGCGCCAGCAGCTTAGAGGGCGGGAGGGCGGATACGCAGTATTTT.

V and J are TRBV15 and TRBJ2-4; no reliable D call. CDR3 length: 12 residues. The germline V and J ends were trimmed by 3 bases and 6 bases, with 6 bases remaining between them. Germline lookup yields CDR1 LNHNV and CDR2 YYDKDF (reference sequence). Written as DNA, the CDR3 is TGTGCCACCAGCAGGACGGGAAACATTCAGTACTTC. It translates to CATSRTGNIQYF.

This clone was detected once. The chain joins TRBV3-1 (or the pseudogene TRBV3-2) to TRBJ2-5; perhaps TRBD2 as D (6 bases). Trimming removed 8 bases at V and 1 base at J, with 11 bases between. The germline CDR1 and CDR2 sequences are LGHDT and YNNKEL (reference sequence). This CDR3 contains 13 residues. The DNA for the CDR3 is TGTGCCAGCTACCCCGGGGGCCAAGAGACCCAGTACTTC. Protein product: CASYPGGQETQYF.

This chain links TRBV30 with TRBJ2-1; D possibly corresponds to TRBD1 (6 bases). The CDR3 loop spans 14 amino acids. Germline lookup yields CDR1 GTSNPN and CDR2 SVGIG (reference sequence). Trimming took 2 bases from V and 6 from J, leaving 14 bases between them. CDR3 coding DNA: TGTGCCTGGAGTATAGATAACAGGGTCAATGAGCAGTTCTTC. It yields the protein CAWSIDNRVNEQFF.

The chain is built from TRBV9 and TRBJ2-1, with 7 bases matching TRBD2. The V gene's germline CDR1 is SGDLS and CDR2 YYNGEE. The CDR3 runs 17 residues. The V and J ends lost 4 bases and 9 bases, in that order; junction bases with no gene match: 19. CDR3 in DNA: TGTGCCAGCAGCCCCCTCGCAGGCGGGAGCGCGGGGAGTGAGCAGTTCTTC. Amino acids: CASSPLAGGSAGSEQFF.

The chain recombines TRBV19 with TRBJ1-1; TRBD1 matches 8 bases. Looked up from germline, CDR1 is LNHDA and CDR2 is SQIVND (reference sequence). This CDR3 region has 15 residues. V trimming: 9 bases; J trimming: 1 base; junction bases outside the gene matches: 10. CDR3 nucleotide sequence: TGTGCCAGCCGTCTCACAGGGGGGCCGAACACTGAAGCTTTCTTT. The encoded protein is CASRLTGGPNTEAFF.

The chain employs TRBV23-1 and TRBJ1-2; D gene ambiguous. Being an ORF, TRBV23-1 has a function that is uncertain. This CDR3 is built from 16 residues. V dropped 0 bases and J dropped 8 bases, with 19 bases sitting between them. The CDR3 DNA follows: TGCGCCAGCAGTCAATCGAAGCCATTTGGTATCAACGGCTACACCTTC. Encoded protein: CASSQSKPFGINGYTF.

This chain joins TRBV18 and TRBJ2-5, with a tentative D call TRBD1 (6 bases). V dropped 3 bases and J dropped 1 base, with 9 bases sitting between them. Germline V gene lookup returns CDR1 KGHSH and CDR2 LQKENI. The CDR3 length is 14 residues. CDR3 sequence (DNA): TGTGCCAGCTCACCCCAGACAGGCCAAGAGACCCAGTACTTC. Translation gives CASSPQTGQETQYF. Full variable domain (rest looked up from reference TRBV18 and TRBJ2-5): NAGVMQNPRHLVRRRGQEARLRCSPMKGHSHVYWYRQLPEEGLKFMVYLQKENIIDESGMPKERFSAEFPKEGPSILRIQQVVRGDSAAYFCASSPQTGQETQYFGPGTRLLVL.

To note about this clone: Other DNA variants within this sample encode the same CDR3. V is TRBV27 and J is TRBJ1-5; 10 nucleotides agree with TRBD1. The CDR3 runs to 14 residues. The V gene's germline CDR1 is MNHEY and CDR2 SMNVEV (reference sequence). The trim removed 6 bases at V and 4 bases at J, leaving 3 bases unmatched. CDR3: CASRRTGGNQPQHF. DNA of the CDR3: TGTGCCAGCAGACGGACAGGGGGAAATCAGCCCCAGCATTTT.

The chain combines TRBV14 with TRBJ2-7; D perhaps matches TRBD1 (6 bases). Trimming took 4 bases from V and 5 from J, leaving 18 bases between them. The CDR3 loop spans 15 amino acids. Germline CDR1 is SGHDN and CDR2 is FVKESK. DNA for the CDR3: TGTGCCAGCAGCCTCTACTTAACAGGGAGTCACGAGCAGTACTTC. The encoded protein is CASSLYLTGSHEQYF.

V gene TRBV5-4 combines with J gene TRBJ1-6; no clear D. V lost 3 bases and J lost 15, with 13 bases in between. Germline V CDR1 and CDR2: SGHNT, YYREEE (reference sequence). The CDR3 extends over 12 amino acids. CDR3 sequence (DNA): TGTGCCAGCAGCTCGGGGTTGAGGAACCTCCACTTT. This translates into CASSSGLRNLHF. The variable domain in full, completed from reference TRBV5-4 and TRBJ1-6, reads ETGVTQSPTHLIKTRGQQVTLRCSSQSGHNTVSWYQQALGQGPQFIFQYYREEENGRGNFPPRFSGLQFPNYSSELNVNALELDDSALYLCASSSGLRNLHFGNGTRLTVT.

This clone was observed a handful of times. This sequence joins TRBV11-1 and TRBJ2-7, with 9 bases fitting TRBD2. The CDR3 has 14 residues. The trim removed 4 bases at V and 5 bases at J, leaving 6 bases unmatched. Germline loops: CDR1 SGHAT, CDR2 FQDESV (reference sequence). The CDR3 spells CASSSAGGRHEQYF. The CDR3 bases are TGTGCCAGCAGCTCGGCGGGAGGGCGGCACGAGCAGTACTTC.

The V and J genes are TRBV5-6 and TRBJ2-7; possibly TRBD1 for D (6 bases). Germline V gene data show CDR1 as SGHDT and CDR2 as YYEEEE. CDR3 length: 15 amino acids. V was cut by 0 bases and J by 0 bases, with 10 bases left in between. The CDR3 DNA reads as TGTGCCAGCAGCTTGGTAACAGGGAGCTCCTACGAGCAGTACTTC. Translation gives CASSLVTGSSYEQYF.

The V gene is TRBV7-9, the J gene TRBJ2-7; 11 positions agree with TRBD1. V lost 3 bases to trimming and J lost 5 bases; unmatched junction nucleotides: 9. The V gene's germline CDR1 is SEHNR and CDR2 FQNEAQ (reference sequence). CDR3 length: 16 residues. The CDR3 DNA sequence: TGTGCCAGCAGCTTCTCCGGGACAGGGGGTTTGAACGAGCAGTACTTC. This codes for CASSFSGTGGLNEQYF.

The V and J genes are TRBV3-1 (or the pseudogene TRBV3-2) and TRBJ1-1, with D perhaps TRBD1 (6 bases). This CDR3 is 13 amino acids long. Per germline, CDR1 LGHDT and CDR2 YNNKEL (reference sequence). V was clipped by 4 bases and J by 2 bases, with 8 bases between them. The CDR3 sequence: CASSPGQNTEAFF. CDR3 in DNA: TGTGCCAGCAGCCCGGGACAAAACACTGAAGCTTTCTTT.

The chain recombines TRBV11-3 with TRBJ1-6, with 7 nucleotides matching TRBD1. The CDR3 contains 15 residues. Trimming at V came to 4 bases and at J to 7 bases, leaving 7 bases not matched to a gene. CDR1 and CDR2 (germline): SGHNT, YENEEA. The CDR3 DNA sequence: TGTGCCAGCAGCTCAACAGGGGATTGGAATTCACCCCTCCACTTT. Translated: CASSSTGDWNSPLHF.